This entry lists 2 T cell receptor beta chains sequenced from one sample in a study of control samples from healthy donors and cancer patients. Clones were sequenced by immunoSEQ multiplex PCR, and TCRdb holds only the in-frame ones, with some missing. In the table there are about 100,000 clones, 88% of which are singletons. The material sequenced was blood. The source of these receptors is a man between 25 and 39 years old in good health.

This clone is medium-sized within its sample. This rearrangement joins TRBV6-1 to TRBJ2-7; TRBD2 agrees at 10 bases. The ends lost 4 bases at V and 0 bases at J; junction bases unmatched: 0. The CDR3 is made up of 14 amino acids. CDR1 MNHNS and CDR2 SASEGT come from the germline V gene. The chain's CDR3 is CASSVAGGSYEQYF. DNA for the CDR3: TGTGCCAGCAGTGTAGCGGGAGGCTCCTACGAGCAGTACTTC.

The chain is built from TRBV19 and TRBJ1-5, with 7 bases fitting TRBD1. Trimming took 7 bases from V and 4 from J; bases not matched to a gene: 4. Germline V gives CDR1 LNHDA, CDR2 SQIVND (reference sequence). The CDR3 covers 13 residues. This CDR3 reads CASTGQHNQPQHF. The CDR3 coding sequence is TGTGCCAGTACGGGACAGCATAATCAGCCCCAGCATTTT.